The 29 T cell receptor beta chains reported below all come from one sample, sequenced in a study of blood T cell repertoires in COVID-19. Method: immunoSEQ multiplex PCR; TCRdb's copy keeps in-frame clones and lacks some. This table has about 160,000 clones, 70% to 90% appearing once. The sequenced sample was peripheral blood. These receptor sequences come from an elderly man with COVID-19, enrolled during active disease.

V is TRBV12-3 or TRBV12-4 and J is TRBJ2-7, with 7 bases lining up with TRBD2. The ends lost 3 bases at V and 7 bases at J; junction bases unmatched: 0. The CDR3 runs to 11 residues. The CDR3 here is CASSFGGEQYF. CDR3 nucleotides: TGTGCCAGCAGTTTCGGGGGGGAGCAGTACTTC.

J is TRBJ2-5 and V is TRBV10-3; the D gene is possibly TRBD2 (7 bases). There are 17 residues in the CDR3. The V end was cut by 2 bases, the J end by 3 bases, with 19 bases between. The V gene's germline CDR1 is ENHRY and CDR2 SYGVKD. In DNA form, the CDR3 reads TGTGCCATCAGTGAGGTGGGGGGGGCCGAACGAAAAGAGACCCAGTACTTC. It encodes CAISEVGGAERKETQYF.

The chain combines TRBV15 with TRBJ2-3, with 9 bases lining up with TRBD2. The junction had 25 bases not matched to a gene; V was cut back by 1 base and J by 8 bases. In germline, CDR1 is LNHNV, CDR2 YYDKDF (reference sequence). This CDR3 comprises 21 residues. As DNA, the CDR3 is TGTGCCACCAGCAGAGCTAGTGGGACTAGCAGGGGGTATGGGAAGAAGGGTACGCAGTATTTT. Its protein is CATSRASGTSRGYGKKGTQYF.

This chain joins TRBV19 and TRBJ2-2; 7 bases line up with TRBD1. The germline CDR1 and CDR2 sequences are LNHDA and SQIVND (reference sequence). V was pared by 6 bases and J by 3 bases, with 7 bases of the junction left unmatched. The CDR3 is made up of 15 amino acids. CDR3 region: CASRPGQPYTGELFF. In DNA form, the CDR3 reads TGTGCCAGTAGACCGGGACAGCCATACACCGGGGAGCTGTTTTTT.

V is TRBV19 and J is TRBJ2-5; D is perhaps TRBD1 (5 bases). Per germline, CDR1 LNHDA and CDR2 SQIVND (reference sequence). The CDR3 is 13 amino acids. Trimming pared 6 bases from V and 5 bases from J, leaving 13 bases between. The CDR3 sequence is CASSLQGWETQYF. Here the CDR3 DNA reads TGTGCCAGTAGCCTCCAGGGTTGGGAGACCCAGTACTTC.

V is TRBV30 and J is TRBJ2-2; 12 bases are shared with TRBD2. Germline-derived CDR1 and CDR2 are GTSNPN and SVGIG (reference sequence). The V and J ends lost 8 bases and 4 bases, in that order; junction bases with no gene match: 11. The CDR3 extends over 16 amino acids. CDR3 bases: TGTGCCCGGGTGACTAGCGGGGGTTCGGTCACCGGGGAGCTGTTTTTT. Amino acids: CARVTSGGSVTGELFF.

Only a few counts were recorded for this clone. This chain uses TRBV7-3 with TRBJ2-2; tentatively, D is TRBD1 (5 bases). The CDR3 is made up of 15 amino acids. Per germline, CDR1 SGHTA and CDR2 FQGTGA. The germline V and J ends were trimmed by 11 bases and 1 base, with 17 bases remaining between them. The CDR3 DNA reads as TGTGCCTCAGGGCAGTCGCTTGAGAACACCGGGGAGCTGTTTTTT. Translation: CASGQSLENTGELFF.

The chain joins TRBV19 to TRBJ2-5; D might be TRBD2 (6 bases). CDR1 and CDR2 from the germline V gene are LNHDA and SQIVND (reference sequence). CDR3 size: 13 residues. V was pared by 11 bases and J by 2 bases, with 15 bases between. CDR3 DNA: TGTGCCCTCCGGGGAGGCAGGCAAGAGACCCAGTACTTC. This gives the protein CALRGGRQETQYF.

This rearrangement joins TRBV9 to TRBJ1-5; no reliable D call. Germline loops: CDR1 SGDLS, CDR2 YYNGEE. The CDR3 covers 15 residues. V was clipped by 0 bases and J by 1 base, with 8 bases between them. CDR3 in amino acids: CASSVDGGSNQPQHF. In DNA form, the CDR3 reads TGTGCCAGCAGCGTAGACGGAGGGAGCAATCAGCCCCAGCATTTT.

The table lists this clone with a count of one. The chain has TRBV7-2 and TRBJ2-5, with TRBD1 matching over 12 bases. The CDR3 contains 18 residues. Trimming removed 0 bases from V and 2 bases from J; junction bases left unmatched: 7. Germline loops: CDR1 SGHTA, CDR2 FQGNSA. CDR3 nucleotides: TGTGCCAGCAGCTTAGCCGGGACAGGGGGCCCCTTACAAGAGACCCAGTACTTC. Residues: CASSLAGTGGPLQETQYF.

This clone has more than one count but fewer than ten. This chain joins TRBV9 and TRBJ2-7, with D perhaps TRBD2 (6 bases). The V and J ends lost 1 base and 6 bases respectively, with 8 bases between them. Germline-derived CDR1 and CDR2 are SGDLS and YYNGEE. CDR3 size: 12 residues. The CDR3 sequence: CASSVQGGEQYF. The CDR3, as DNA: TGTGCCAGCAGCGTACAGGGAGGCGAGCAGTACTTC. Complete variable domain (other parts from reference TRBV9 and TRBJ2-7): DSGVTQTPKHLITATGQRVTLRCSPRSGDLSVYWYQQSLDQGLQFLIQYYNGEERAKGNILERFSAQQFPDLHSELNLSSLELGDSALYFCASSVQGGEQYFGPGTRLTVT.

The V and J genes are TRBV19 and TRBJ1-2, with 11 bases identical to TRBD1. Germline V gives CDR1 LNHDA, CDR2 SQIVND (reference sequence). J was trimmed by 4 bases and V by 6 bases; bases with no gene match: 7. The CDR3 is 15 amino acids. The CDR3 coding sequence is TGTGCCAGTAGACCAGGGACAGGGGGAAGCTATGGCTACACCTTC. This encodes CASRPGTGGSYGYTF.

This chain uses TRBV28 with TRBJ1-2; no clear D gene. The CDR3 contains 16 residues. Germline CDR1 MDHEN, CDR2 SYDVKM. Trimming pared 4 bases from V and 8 bases from J, leaving 23 bases between. CDR3 coding DNA: TGTGCCAGCAGTTACAACGGTTATATCTCGGCGGGCGGCTACACCTTC. Translation gives CASSYNGYISAGGYTF.

CDR3 nucleotide sequence: TGTGCCAGTAGTCCCGGTGCTGCAACTGGGGCCAACGTCCTGACTTTC. Amino acid sequence: CASSPGAATGANVLTF. The V gene is TRBV19, the J gene TRBJ2-6; D is undetermined. Trimming took off 5 bases at V and 2 bases at J, with 13 bases between the two ends. The CDR3 is 16 amino acids. Germline lookup yields CDR1 LNHDA and CDR2 SQIVND (reference sequence).

The V call is TRBV11-3, the J call TRBJ1-1, with D possibly TRBD1 on 5 matching bases. CDR3 length equals 17 residues. Trimming left V 5 bases short and J 7 bases short, with 26 bases between. The germline gives CDR1 SGHNT, CDR2 YENEEA. The chain's CDR3 is CASSRYGGTGGIIEAFF. CDR3 nucleotides: TGTGCCAGCAGCCGTTATGGGGGGACGGGAGGAATCATTGAAGCTTTCTTT. The whole variable domain, remainder taken from reference TRBV11-3 and TRBJ1-1, is EAGVVQSPRYKIIEKKQPVAFWCNPISGHNTLYWYLQNLGQGPELLIRYENEEAVDDSQLPKDRFSAERLKGVDSTLKIQPAELGDSAVYLCASSRYGGTGGIIEAFFGQGTRLTVV.

The chain recombines TRBV9 with TRBJ1-3, with D tentatively TRBD1 (6 bases). CDR3 length: 15 residues. V gave up 4 bases and J gave up 2 bases, with 13 bases separating them. CDR1 is SGDLS, CDR2 YYNGEE, per germline. The CDR3, as DNA: TGTGCCAGCAGCATGTTGGACAGTCCTGGAAACACCATATATTTT. This sequence encodes CASSMLDSPGNTIYF. Using reference TRBV9 and TRBJ1-3 for the parts outside the CDR3, the full variable domain is DSGVTQTPKHLITATGQRVTLRCSPRSGDLSVYWYQQSLDQGLQFLIQYYNGEERAKGNILERFSAQQFPDLHSELNLSSLELGDSALYFCASSMLDSPGNTIYFGEGSWLTVV.

The chain has TRBV6-5 and TRBJ2-2; 7 nucleotides match TRBD1. CDR3 size: 14 residues. CDR1 is MNHEY, CDR2 SVGAGI, per germline. With 5 bases clipped from V and 3 bases from J, the junction kept 3 bases outside the gene matches. The CDR3 sequence is CASSITGDTGELFF. CDR3 coding DNA: TGTGCCAGCAGTATAACAGGGGACACCGGGGAGCTGTTTTTT.

The chain recombines TRBV28 with TRBJ2-7, with 8 bases matching TRBD2. The CDR3 contains 14 residues. Germline-derived CDR1 and CDR2 are MDHEN and SYDVKM. Unmatched junction bases numbered 6, after V lost 6 bases and J lost 2 bases. The CDR3: CASRIQRGPYEQYF. The CDR3, as DNA: TGTGCCAGCAGGATTCAGCGGGGGCCCTACGAGCAGTACTTC. Combining the CDR3 with reference TRBV28 and TRBJ2-7 gives the whole variable domain DVKVTQSSRYLVKRTGEKVFLECVQDMDHENMFWYRQDPGLGLRLIYFSYDVKMKEKGDIPEGYSVSREKKERFSLILESASTNQTSMYLCASRIQRGPYEQYFGPGTRLTVT.

The chain links TRBV18 to TRBJ1-1, with D maybe TRBD1 (5 bases). CDR1 and CDR2 from the germline V gene are KGHSH and LQKENI. This CDR3 is built from 17 residues. V dropped 0 bases and J dropped 0 bases, with 14 bases sitting between them. The CDR3 DNA follows: TGTGCCAGCTCACCACCGGGGAAGAAGGGGCTGAACACTGAAGCTTTCTTT. It codes for CASSPPGKKGLNTEAFF.

This clone showed up just a few times. V gene TRBV2 combines with J gene TRBJ1-4; a weak D match, TRBD1 (5 bases). The CDR3 is made up of 15 amino acids. V lost 2 bases, J lost 1 base, and 8 bases lay in between. Germline CDR1 is SNHLY and CDR2 is FYNNEI. CDR3 in amino acids: CASSEPGLTNEKLFF. The CDR3 region has the DNA TGTGCCAGCAGTGAACCAGGGCTAACTAATGAAAAACTGTTTTTT.

The V gene is TRBV29-1, the J gene TRBJ2-3, with 8 positions matching TRBD1. The CDR3 totals 13 residues. Germline CDR1 is SQVTM and CDR2 is ANQGSEA. Losses at the gene ends were 4 bases for V and 4 bases for J; bases not matched to a gene: 4. Here the CDR3 reads CSVGDRPPDTQYF. In DNA form, the CDR3 reads TGCAGCGTTGGGGACAGGCCCCCAGATACGCAGTATTTT.

V and J are TRBV5-4 and TRBJ1-1; no reliable D call. The germline V gene has CDR1 SGHNT and CDR2 YYREEE (reference sequence). The germline V and J ends were trimmed by 7 bases and 2 bases, with 15 bases remaining between them. CDR3 length: 14 residues. This CDR3 is CASANTRSNTEAFF. The CDR3 nucleotides are TGTGCCAGCGCCAATACCCGGAGTAACACTGAAGCTTTCTTT.

Concerning this clone itself: The sample contains more than one DNA sequence encoding this CDR3. The genes are TRBV7-2 and TRBJ1-1; D might be TRBD1 (5 bases). Trimming shortened V by 2 bases and J by 2 bases, and 6 bases separated the two germline ends. CDR3 size: 13 residues. Germline V gene sequence: CDR1 SGHTA, CDR2 FQGNSA. The CDR3 coding sequence is TGTGCCAGCAGCTTACAGGGAAACACTGAAGCTTTCTTT. Encoded protein: CASSLQGNTEAFF.

The chain recombines TRBV4-3 with TRBJ2-5, with D perhaps TRBD2 (7 bases). Germline CDR1 is LGHNA and CDR2 is YSLEER. The CDR3 extends over 16 amino acids. V was clipped by 0 bases and J by 5 bases, with 16 bases between them. CDR3 coding DNA: TGCGCCAGCAGCCAAGATCGTCGGGGGGCCCTGGAGACCCAGTACTTC. Translation: CASSQDRRGALETQYF.

This clone turned up a few times. This chain links TRBV7-9 with TRBJ1-2; 8 bases agree with TRBD1. The CDR3 consists of 15 residues. CDR1 and CDR2 from the germline V gene are SEHNR and FQNEAQ (reference sequence). With 4 bases clipped from V and 8 bases from J, the junction kept 12 bases outside the gene matches. In DNA form, the CDR3 reads TGTGCCAGCAGCTCGGGACAGGTGCGAGGGACCGGCTACACCTTC. Protein product: CASSSGQVRGTGYTF.

This rearrangement joins TRBV12-3 or TRBV12-4 to TRBJ1-6, with 7 bases fitting TRBD1. After removal of 6 bases from V and 7 bases from J, the junction contained 3 bases not matched to a gene. This CDR3 is 13 amino acids long. CDR3 loop: CASSSTGNSPLHF. The CDR3 nucleotides read TGTGCCAGCAGCTCGACAGGGAATTCACCCCTCCACTTT.

This chain uses TRBV3-1 (or the pseudogene TRBV3-2) with TRBJ2-3; D unresolved. Trimming removed 2 bases from V and 0 bases from J, with 12 bases in between. CDR1 and CDR2 from the germline V gene are LGHDT and YNNKEL (reference sequence). This CDR3 spans 16 amino acids. CDR3 protein: CASSQMATTSTDTQYF. CDR3 sequence (DNA): TGTGCCAGCAGCCAAATGGCAACCACAAGCACAGATACGCAGTATTTT.

CDR3 sequence: CASSKGLAGGQETQYF. CDR3 nucleotide sequence: TGCGCCAGCAGCAAGGGACTAGCGGGGGGCCAGGAGACCCAGTACTTC. The chain joins TRBV5-1 to TRBJ2-5; 15 bases are shared with TRBD2. The CDR3 runs to 16 residues. Trimming cost V 4 bases and J 5 bases; bases outside gene matches: 6. CDR1 and CDR2 (germline): SGHRS, YFSETQ.

The rearrangement uses TRBV9 and TRBJ1-4, with 8 bases identical to TRBD1. CDR1 is SGDLS, CDR2 YYNGEE, per germline. The CDR3 loop spans 16 amino acids. V lost 0 bases to trimming and J lost 8 bases; unmatched junction nucleotides: 9. CDR3 region: CASSVDIGQGREKLFF. In nucleotides, the CDR3 is TGTGCCAGCAGCGTAGATATAGGACAGGGACGCGAAAAACTGTTTTTT.